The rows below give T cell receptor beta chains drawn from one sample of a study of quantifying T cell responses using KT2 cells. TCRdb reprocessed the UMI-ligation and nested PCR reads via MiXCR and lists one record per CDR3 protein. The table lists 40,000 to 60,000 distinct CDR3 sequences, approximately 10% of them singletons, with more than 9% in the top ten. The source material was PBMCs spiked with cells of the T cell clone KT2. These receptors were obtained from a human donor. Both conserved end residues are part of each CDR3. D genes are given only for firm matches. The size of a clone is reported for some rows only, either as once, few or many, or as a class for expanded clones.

CDR3aa: CASSLASAGAEQYF
CDR3nt: TGTGCCAGCAGCTTAGCCTCCGCGGGGGCCGAGCAGTACTTC
abundance: many
j_gene: TRBJ2-7
d_gene: -
v_gene: TRBV11-2

CDR3aa: CATSDRAGGGQPQHF
CDR3nt: TGTGCCACCAGTGATAGAGCAGGGGGCGGGCAGCCCCAGCATTTT
abundance: few
j_gene: TRBJ1-5
d_gene: TRBD1
v_gene: TRBV24-1

CDR3aa: CASSLFFTDEQFF
CDR3nt: TGTGCCAGCAGCTTGTTCTTTACGGATGAGCAGTTCTTC
abundance: many
j_gene: TRBJ2-1
d_gene: -
v_gene: TRBV5-6

CDR3aa: CASSAQGTGGYEQYF
CDR3nt: TGTGCCAGCAGTGCCCAAGGGACAGGGGGCTACGAGCAGTACTTC
abundance: many
j_gene: TRBJ2-7
d_gene: TRBD1
v_gene: TRBV6-1

CDR3aa: CSARISGLNTEAFF
CDR3nt: TGCAGTGCTAGGATATCAGGGCTGAACACTGAAGCTTTCTTT
abundance: few
j_gene: TRBJ1-1
d_gene: -
v_gene: TRBV20-1

CDR3aa: CASSAPGVTNEKLFF
CDR3nt: TGTGCCAGCAGCGCGCCAGGGGTCACTAATGAAAAACTGTTTTTT
abundance: few
j_gene: TRBJ1-4
d_gene: -
v_gene: TRBV7-3

CDR3aa: CASSRGGEFYEQYF
CDR3nt: TGTGCCAGCTCACGGGGGGGGGAGTTCTACGAGCAGTACTTC
abundance: -
j_gene: TRBJ2-7
d_gene: TRBD2
v_gene: TRBV18

CDR3aa: CASHSGRVHGELFF
CDR3nt: TGTGCCAGTCACTCCGGCAGGGTCCACGGGGAGCTGTTTTTT
abundance: few
j_gene: TRBJ2-2
d_gene: -
v_gene: TRBV6-5

CDR3aa: CASAARTSGIRSTDTQYF
CDR3nt: TGCGCCAGCGCAGCCAGGACTAGCGGGATTCGGAGCACAGATACGCAGTATTTT
abundance: many
j_gene: TRBJ2-3
d_gene: TRBD2
v_gene: TRBV10-1

CDR3aa: CASSLSYRYEQYF
CDR3nt: TGTGCCAGCAGCCTATCTTATCGATACGAGCAGTACTTC
abundance: few
j_gene: TRBJ2-7
d_gene: -
v_gene: TRBV3-1

CDR3aa: CASNGHCTDTQYF
CDR3nt: TGTGCCAGCAATGGCCATTGCACAGATACGCAGTATTTT
abundance: few
j_gene: TRBJ2-3
d_gene: -
v_gene: TRBV2

CDR3aa: CASSLGRLGQDNEKLFF
CDR3nt: TGTGCCAGCAGTTTAGGTCGTTTGGGACAGGATAATGAAAAACTGTTTTTT
abundance: -
j_gene: TRBJ1-4
d_gene: TRBD1
v_gene: TRBV12-3/TRBV12-4

CDR3aa: CASSQATLLGELFF
CDR3nt: TGTGCCAGCAGCCAAGCGACTCTGCTCGGGGAGCTGTTTTTT
abundance: many
j_gene: TRBJ2-2
d_gene: -
v_gene: TRBV3-1

CDR3aa: CASGLARRSYGYTF
CDR3nt: TGTGCTAGTGGTTTGGCCAGACGGTCCTATGGCTACACCTTC
abundance: many
j_gene: TRBJ1-2
d_gene: -
v_gene: TRBV12-5

CDR3aa: CASSLGRVLNIQYF
CDR3nt: TGTGCCAGCAGTTTGGGCAGGGTATTGAACATTCAGTACTTC
abundance: -
j_gene: TRBJ2-4
d_gene: -
v_gene: TRBV28

CDR3aa: CASSQGLAGAYEQYF
CDR3nt: TGTGCCAGCAGCCAAGGGCTAGCGGGAGCATACGAGCAGTACTTC
abundance: -
j_gene: TRBJ2-7
d_gene: TRBD2
v_gene: TRBV3-1

CDR3aa: CASSIVLVASTGNEQFF
CDR3nt: TGTGCCAGTAGTATAGTACTAGTAGCTTCTACCGGCAATGAGCAGTTCTTC
abundance: -
j_gene: TRBJ2-1
d_gene: -
v_gene: TRBV19

CDR3aa: CASSLTPGRRYDGANVLTF
CDR3nt: TGTGCCAGCAGTTTAACGCCGGGCAGGAGGTACGATGGGGCCAACGTCCTGACTTTC
abundance: few
j_gene: TRBJ2-6
d_gene: -
v_gene: TRBV12-3/TRBV12-4

CDR3aa: CASSLGLAGDYEQYF
CDR3nt: TGTGCCAGCAGCTTAGGACTAGCGGGAGATTACGAGCAGTACTTC
abundance: few
j_gene: TRBJ2-7
d_gene: TRBD2
v_gene: TRBV13

CDR3aa: CASSTTSGGATDTQYF
CDR3nt: TGTGCCAGCAGCACGACTAGCGGGGGGGCCACAGATACGCAGTATTTT
abundance: medium-sized
j_gene: TRBJ2-3
d_gene: TRBD2
v_gene: TRBV7-2

CDR3aa: CAISESSYEQYF
CDR3nt: TGTGCCATCTCCGAGAGCTCCTACGAGCAGTACTTC
abundance: many
j_gene: TRBJ2-7
d_gene: -
v_gene: TRBV10-3

CDR3aa: CASSPQRGEGYTF
CDR3nt: TGTGCCAGCTCACCACAAAGGGGGGAAGGCTACACCTTC
abundance: few
j_gene: TRBJ1-2
d_gene: -
v_gene: TRBV18

CDR3aa: CASSLGQIYGYTF
CDR3nt: TGTGCCAGCAGCTTGGGACAGATCTATGGCTACACCTTC
abundance: many
j_gene: TRBJ1-2
d_gene: TRBD1
v_gene: TRBV7-8

CDR3aa: CASSLARGRIREGRNEQFF
CDR3nt: TGTGCCAGCAGTTTAGCCAGGGGGCGAATAAGGGAGGGCCGAAATGAGCAGTTCTTC
abundance: many
j_gene: TRBJ2-1
d_gene: -
v_gene: TRBV27

CDR3aa: CASSPTDSGNTIYF
CDR3nt: TGTGCCAGCAGCCCGACAGACTCTGGAAACACCATATATTTT
abundance: -
j_gene: TRBJ1-3
d_gene: -
v_gene: TRBV11-2

CDR3aa: CASSLIPRETYNEQFF
CDR3nt: TGTGCCAGCAGCTTAATCCCGCGGGAGACCTACAATGAGCAGTTCTTC
abundance: -
j_gene: TRBJ2-1
d_gene: TRBD2
v_gene: TRBV7-8

CDR3aa: CASSPLLAGDYNEQFF
CDR3nt: TGTGCCAGCAGCCCCCTACTAGCGGGAGACTACAATGAGCAGTTCTTC
abundance: -
j_gene: TRBJ2-1
d_gene: TRBD2
v_gene: TRBV4-2

CDR3aa: CASSSYFQRGPTGELFF
CDR3nt: TGTGCCAGCAGTTCCTACTTTCAGCGGGGGCCAACCGGGGAGCTGTTTTTT
abundance: -
j_gene: TRBJ2-2
d_gene: TRBD2
v_gene: TRBV27

CDR3aa: CASSLSVGANYGYTF
CDR3nt: TGTGCCAGCAGTTTGAGCGTAGGTGCTAACTATGGCTACACCTTC
abundance: -
j_gene: TRBJ1-2
d_gene: -
v_gene: TRBV28